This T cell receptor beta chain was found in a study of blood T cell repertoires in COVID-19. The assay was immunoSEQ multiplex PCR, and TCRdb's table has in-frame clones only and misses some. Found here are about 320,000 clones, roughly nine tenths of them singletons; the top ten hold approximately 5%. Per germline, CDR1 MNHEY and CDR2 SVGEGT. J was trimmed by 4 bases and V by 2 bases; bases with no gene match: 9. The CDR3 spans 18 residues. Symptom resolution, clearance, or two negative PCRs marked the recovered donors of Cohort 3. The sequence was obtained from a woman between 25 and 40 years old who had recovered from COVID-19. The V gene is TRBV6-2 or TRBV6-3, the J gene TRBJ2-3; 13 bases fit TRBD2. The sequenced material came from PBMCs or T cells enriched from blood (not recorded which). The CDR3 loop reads CASSYPWTSGGMADTQYF. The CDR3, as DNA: TGTGCCAGCAGTTACCCTTGGACTAGCGGGGGTATGGCAGATACGCAGTATTTT.